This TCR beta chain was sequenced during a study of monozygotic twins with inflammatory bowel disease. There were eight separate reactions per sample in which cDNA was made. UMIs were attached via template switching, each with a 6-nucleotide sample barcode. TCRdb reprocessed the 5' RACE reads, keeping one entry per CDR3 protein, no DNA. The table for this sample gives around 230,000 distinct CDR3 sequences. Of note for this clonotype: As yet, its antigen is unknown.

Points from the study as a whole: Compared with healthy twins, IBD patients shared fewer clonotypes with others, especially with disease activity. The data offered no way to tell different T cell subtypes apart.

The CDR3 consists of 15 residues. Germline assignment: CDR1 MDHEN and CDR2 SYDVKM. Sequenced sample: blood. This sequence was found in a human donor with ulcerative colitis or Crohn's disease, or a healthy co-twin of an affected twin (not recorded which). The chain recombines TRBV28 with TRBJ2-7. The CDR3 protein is CASSGVFDSSYEQYF.